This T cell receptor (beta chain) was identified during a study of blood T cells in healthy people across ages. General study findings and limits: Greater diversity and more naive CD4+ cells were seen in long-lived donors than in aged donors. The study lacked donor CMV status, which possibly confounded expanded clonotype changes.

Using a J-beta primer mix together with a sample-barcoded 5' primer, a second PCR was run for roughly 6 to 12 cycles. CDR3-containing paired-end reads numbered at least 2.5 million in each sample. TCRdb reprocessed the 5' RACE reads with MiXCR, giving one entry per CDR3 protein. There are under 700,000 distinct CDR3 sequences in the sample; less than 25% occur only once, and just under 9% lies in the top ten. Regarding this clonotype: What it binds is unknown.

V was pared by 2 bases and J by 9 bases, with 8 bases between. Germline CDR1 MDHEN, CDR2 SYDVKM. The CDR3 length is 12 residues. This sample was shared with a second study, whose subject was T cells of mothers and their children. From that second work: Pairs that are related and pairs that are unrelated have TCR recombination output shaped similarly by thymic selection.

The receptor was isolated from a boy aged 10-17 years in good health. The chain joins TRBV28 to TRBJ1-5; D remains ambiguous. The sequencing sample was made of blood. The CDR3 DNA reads TGTGCCAGCAGTTTAAGGGTGATGCCCCAGCATTTT. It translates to CASSLRVMPQHF.